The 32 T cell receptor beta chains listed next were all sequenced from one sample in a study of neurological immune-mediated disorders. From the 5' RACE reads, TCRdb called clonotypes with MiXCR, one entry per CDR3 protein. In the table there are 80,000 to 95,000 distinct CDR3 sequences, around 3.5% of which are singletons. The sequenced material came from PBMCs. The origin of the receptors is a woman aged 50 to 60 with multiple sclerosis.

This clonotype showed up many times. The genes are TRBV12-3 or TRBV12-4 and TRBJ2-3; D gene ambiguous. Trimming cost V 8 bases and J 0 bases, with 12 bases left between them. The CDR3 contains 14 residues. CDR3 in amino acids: CASRLWGSTDTQYF. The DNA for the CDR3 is TGTGCCAGCCGGCTCTGGGGTAGCACAGATACGCAGTATTTT.

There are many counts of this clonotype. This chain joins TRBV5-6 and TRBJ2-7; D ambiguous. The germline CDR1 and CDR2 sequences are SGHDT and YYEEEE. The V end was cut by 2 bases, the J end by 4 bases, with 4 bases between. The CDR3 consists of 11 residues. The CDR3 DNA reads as TGTGCCAGCAGCTTCGGGTACGAGCAGTACTTC. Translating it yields CASSFGYEQYF. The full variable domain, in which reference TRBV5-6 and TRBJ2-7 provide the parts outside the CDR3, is DAGVTQSPTHLIKTRGQQVTLRCSPKSGHDTVSWYQQALGQGPQFIFQYYEEEERQRGNFPDRFSGHQFPNYSSELNVNALLLGDSALYLCASSFGYEQYFGPGTRLTVT.

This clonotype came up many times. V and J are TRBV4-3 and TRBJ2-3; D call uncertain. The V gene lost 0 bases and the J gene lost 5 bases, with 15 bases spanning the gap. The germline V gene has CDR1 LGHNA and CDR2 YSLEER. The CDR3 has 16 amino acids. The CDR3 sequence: CASSQDRPPGLDTQYF. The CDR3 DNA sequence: TGCGCCAGCAGCCAAGACAGGCCTCCTGGATTAGATACGCAGTATTTT.

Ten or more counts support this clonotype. The CDR3: CSARVTNEKLFF. The DNA for the CDR3 is TGCAGTGCTAGGGTAACTAATGAAAAACTGTTTTTT. V usage is TRBV20-1 and J usage is TRBJ1-4; D unresolved. Per germline, CDR1 DFQATT and CDR2 SNEGSKA (reference sequence). With 3 bases removed from V and 1 base from J, the gap between germline ends came to 3 bases. The CDR3 has 12 residues.

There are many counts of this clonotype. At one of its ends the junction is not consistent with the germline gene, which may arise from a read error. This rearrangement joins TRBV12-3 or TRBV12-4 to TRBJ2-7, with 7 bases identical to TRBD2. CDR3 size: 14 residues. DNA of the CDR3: TGTGCCAGCAGTTTAGGCGGGGGTGATTACGCGCAGTACTTC. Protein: CASSLGGGDYAQYF.

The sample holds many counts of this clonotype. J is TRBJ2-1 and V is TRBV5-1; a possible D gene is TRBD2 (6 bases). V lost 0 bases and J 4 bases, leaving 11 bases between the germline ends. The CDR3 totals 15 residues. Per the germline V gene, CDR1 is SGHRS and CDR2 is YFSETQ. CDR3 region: CASSLVAAPYNEQFF. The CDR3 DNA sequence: TGCGCCAGCAGCTTGGTAGCGGCCCCTTACAATGAGCAGTTCTTC.

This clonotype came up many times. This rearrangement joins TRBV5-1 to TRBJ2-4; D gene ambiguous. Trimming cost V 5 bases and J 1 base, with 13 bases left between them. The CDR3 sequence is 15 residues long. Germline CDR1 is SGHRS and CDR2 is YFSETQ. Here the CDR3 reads CASRKEPSAKNIQYF. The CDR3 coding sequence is TGCGCCAGCAGGAAAGAACCTTCGGCCAAAAACATTCAGTACTTC.

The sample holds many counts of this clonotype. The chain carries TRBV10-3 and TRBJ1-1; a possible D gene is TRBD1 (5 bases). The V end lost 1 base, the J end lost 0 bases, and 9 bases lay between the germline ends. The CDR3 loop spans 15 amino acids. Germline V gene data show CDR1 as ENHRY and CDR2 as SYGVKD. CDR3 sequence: CAISEFQGMNTEAFF. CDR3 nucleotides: TGTGCCATCAGTGAGTTTCAGGGAATGAACACTGAAGCTTTCTTT.

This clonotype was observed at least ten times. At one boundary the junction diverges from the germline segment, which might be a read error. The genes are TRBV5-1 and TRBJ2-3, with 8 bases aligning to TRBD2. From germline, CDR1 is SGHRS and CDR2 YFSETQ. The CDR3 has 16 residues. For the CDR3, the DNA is TGCGCCAGCAGCTCTGGACTAGCCGTTGACGCTTTAGTCACGCATTTT. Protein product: CASSSGLAVDALVTHF.

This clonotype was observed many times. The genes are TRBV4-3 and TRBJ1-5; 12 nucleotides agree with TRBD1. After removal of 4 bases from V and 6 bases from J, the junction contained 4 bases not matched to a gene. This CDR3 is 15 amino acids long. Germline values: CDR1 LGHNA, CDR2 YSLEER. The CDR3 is CASSPGTGGFQPQHF. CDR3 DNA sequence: TGCGCCAGCAGCCCAGGGACAGGGGGCTTTCAGCCCCAGCATTTT.

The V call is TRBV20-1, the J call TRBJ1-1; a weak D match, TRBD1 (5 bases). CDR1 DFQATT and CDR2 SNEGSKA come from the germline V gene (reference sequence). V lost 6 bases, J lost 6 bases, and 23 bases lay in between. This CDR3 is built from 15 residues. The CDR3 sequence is CSARQRQTINAEAFF. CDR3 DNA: TGCAGTGCCAGACAACGACAGACCATAAACGCTGAAGCTTTCTTT.

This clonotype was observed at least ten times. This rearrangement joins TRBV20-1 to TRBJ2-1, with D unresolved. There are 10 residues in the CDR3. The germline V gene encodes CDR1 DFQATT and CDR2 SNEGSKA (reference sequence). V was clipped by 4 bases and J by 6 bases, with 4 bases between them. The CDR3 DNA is TGCAGTGCTACCGGCAATGAGCAGTTCTTC. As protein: CSATGNEQFF.

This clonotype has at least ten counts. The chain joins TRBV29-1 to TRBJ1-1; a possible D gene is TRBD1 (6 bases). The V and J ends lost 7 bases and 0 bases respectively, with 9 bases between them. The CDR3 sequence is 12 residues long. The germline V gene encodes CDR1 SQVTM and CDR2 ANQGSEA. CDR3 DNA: TGCAGCGGGGGACAAGTGAACACTGAAGCTTTCTTT. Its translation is CSGGQVNTEAFF.

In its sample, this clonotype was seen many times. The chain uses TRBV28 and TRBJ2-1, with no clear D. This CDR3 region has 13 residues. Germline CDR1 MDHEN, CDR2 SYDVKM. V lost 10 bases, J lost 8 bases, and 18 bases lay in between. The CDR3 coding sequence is TGTGCCACAAGGGCGATTATACGTTATGAGCAGTTCTTC. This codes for CATRAIIRYEQFF.

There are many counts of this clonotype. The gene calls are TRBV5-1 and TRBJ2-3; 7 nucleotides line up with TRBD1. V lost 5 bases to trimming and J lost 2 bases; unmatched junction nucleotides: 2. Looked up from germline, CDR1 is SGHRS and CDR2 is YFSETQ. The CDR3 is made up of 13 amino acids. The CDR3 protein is CASRQGTTDTQYF. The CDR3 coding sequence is TGCGCCAGCAGACAGGGGACCACAGATACGCAGTATTTT.

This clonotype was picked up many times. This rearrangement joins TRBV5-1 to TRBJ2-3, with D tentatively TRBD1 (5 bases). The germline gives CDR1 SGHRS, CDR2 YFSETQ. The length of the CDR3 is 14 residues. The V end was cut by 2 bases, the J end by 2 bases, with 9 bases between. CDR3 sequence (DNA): TGCGCCAGCAGCTTCCGACAGCTCACAGATACGCAGTATTTT. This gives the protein CASSFRQLTDTQYF.

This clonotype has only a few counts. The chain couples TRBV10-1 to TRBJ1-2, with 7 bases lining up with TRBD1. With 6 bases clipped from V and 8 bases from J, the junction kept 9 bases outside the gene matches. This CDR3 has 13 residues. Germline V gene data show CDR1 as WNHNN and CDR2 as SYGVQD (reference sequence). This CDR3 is CASSPDRVSGYTF. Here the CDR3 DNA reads TGCGCCAGCAGCCCCGACAGGGTCAGCGGCTACACCTTC.

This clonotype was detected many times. CDR3: CASSLAGRTDTQYF. In DNA, the CDR3 is TGTGCCAGCAGCTTAGCTGGGCGCACAGATACGCAGTATTTT. The J gene is TRBJ2-3, the V gene TRBV7-2, with no clear D. Germline values: CDR1 SGHTA, CDR2 FQGNSA. Trimming removed 0 bases from V and 1 base from J, with 5 bases in between. There are 14 residues in the CDR3.

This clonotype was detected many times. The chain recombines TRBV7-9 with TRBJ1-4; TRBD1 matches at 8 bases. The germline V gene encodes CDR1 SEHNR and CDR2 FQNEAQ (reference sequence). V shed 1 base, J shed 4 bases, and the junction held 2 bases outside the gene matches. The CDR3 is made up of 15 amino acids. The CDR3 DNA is TGTGCCAGCAGCTTAGGGGGACAGGTTAATGAAAAACTGTTTTTT. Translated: CASSLGGQVNEKLFF.

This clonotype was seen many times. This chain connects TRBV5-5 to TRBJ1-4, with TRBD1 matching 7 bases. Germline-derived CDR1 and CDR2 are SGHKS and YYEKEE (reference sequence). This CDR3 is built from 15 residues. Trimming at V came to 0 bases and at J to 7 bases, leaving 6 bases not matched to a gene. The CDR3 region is CASSLEGARSEKLFF. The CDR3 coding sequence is TGTGCCAGCAGCTTGGAGGGGGCGCGGAGTGAAAAACTGTTTTTT.

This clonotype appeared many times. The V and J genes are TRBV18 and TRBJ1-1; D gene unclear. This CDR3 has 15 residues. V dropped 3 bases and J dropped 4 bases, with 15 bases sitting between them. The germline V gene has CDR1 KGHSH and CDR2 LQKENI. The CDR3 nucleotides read TGTGCCAGCTCACCCGTCTCGGGGTTTGGCACTGAAGCTTTCTTT. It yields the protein CASSPVSGFGTEAFF.

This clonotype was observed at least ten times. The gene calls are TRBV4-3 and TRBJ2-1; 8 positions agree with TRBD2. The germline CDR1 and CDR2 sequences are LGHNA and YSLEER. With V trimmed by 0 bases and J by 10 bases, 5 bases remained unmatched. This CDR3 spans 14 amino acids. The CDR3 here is CASSQDTGGVEQFF. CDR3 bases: TGCGCCAGCAGCCAAGATACGGGGGGGGTCGAGCAGTTCTTC.

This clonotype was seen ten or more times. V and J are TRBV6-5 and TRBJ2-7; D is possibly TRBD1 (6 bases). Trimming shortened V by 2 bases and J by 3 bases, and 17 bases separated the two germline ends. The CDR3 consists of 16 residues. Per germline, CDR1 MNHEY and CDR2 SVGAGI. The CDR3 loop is CASSYRRGNGFYEQYF. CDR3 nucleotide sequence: TGTGCCAGCAGTTACCGCAGGGGCAATGGTTTCTACGAGCAGTACTTC.

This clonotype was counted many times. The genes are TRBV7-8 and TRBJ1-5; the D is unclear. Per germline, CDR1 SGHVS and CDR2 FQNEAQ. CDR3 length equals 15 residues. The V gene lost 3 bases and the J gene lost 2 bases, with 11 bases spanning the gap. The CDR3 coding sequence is TGTGCCAGCAGCTTTGGGTCGCCGGGCAATCAGCCCCAGCATTTT. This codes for CASSFGSPGNQPQHF.

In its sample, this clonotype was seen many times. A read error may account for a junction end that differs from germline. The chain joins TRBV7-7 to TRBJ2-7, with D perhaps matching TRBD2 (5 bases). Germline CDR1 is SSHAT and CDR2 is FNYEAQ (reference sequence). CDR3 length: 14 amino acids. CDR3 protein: CASSPISGSYEQYF. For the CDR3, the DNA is TGTGCTAGCAGCCCTATCAGCGGATCCTACGAGCAGTACTTC.

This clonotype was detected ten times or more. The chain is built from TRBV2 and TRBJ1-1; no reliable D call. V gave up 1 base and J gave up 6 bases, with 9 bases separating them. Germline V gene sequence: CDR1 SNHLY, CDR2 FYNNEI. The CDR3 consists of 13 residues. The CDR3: CASSEDARSEAFF. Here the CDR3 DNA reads TGTGCCAGCAGTGAAGACGCAAGGTCTGAAGCTTTCTTT.

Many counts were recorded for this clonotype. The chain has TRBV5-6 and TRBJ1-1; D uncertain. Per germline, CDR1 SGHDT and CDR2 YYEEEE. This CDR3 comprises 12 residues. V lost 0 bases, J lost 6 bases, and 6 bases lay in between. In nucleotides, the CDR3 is TGTGCCAGCAGCTTGGGGAAATCTGAAGCTTTCTTT. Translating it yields CASSLGKSEAFF.

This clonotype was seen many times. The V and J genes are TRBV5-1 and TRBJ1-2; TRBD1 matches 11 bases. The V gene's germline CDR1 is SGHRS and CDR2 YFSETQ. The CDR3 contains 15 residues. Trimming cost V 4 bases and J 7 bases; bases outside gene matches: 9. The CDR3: CASSPAGTGGFGYTF. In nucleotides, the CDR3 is TGCGCCAGCAGCCCGGCCGGGACAGGGGGATTTGGCTACACCTTC.

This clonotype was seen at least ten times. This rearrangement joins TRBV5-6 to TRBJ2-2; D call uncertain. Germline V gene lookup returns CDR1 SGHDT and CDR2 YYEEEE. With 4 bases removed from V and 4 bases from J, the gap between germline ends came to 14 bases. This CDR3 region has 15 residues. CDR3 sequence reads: CASSPLGPGTGELFF. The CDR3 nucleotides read TGTGCCAGCAGCCCTTTAGGGCCGGGCACCGGGGAGCTGTTTTTT.

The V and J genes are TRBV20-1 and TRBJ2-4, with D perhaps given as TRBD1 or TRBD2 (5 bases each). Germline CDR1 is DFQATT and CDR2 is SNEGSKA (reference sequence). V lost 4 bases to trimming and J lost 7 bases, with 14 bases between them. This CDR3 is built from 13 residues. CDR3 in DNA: TGCAGTGCTAAAGTATCCGGGACGAACATTCAGTACTTC. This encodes CSAKVSGTNIQYF.

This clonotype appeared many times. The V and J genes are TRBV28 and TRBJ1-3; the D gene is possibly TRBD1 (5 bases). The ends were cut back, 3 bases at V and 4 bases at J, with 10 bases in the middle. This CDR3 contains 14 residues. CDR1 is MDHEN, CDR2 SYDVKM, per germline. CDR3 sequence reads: CASSFQGTGNTIYF. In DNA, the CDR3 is TGTGCCAGCAGTTTTCAGGGAACGGGAAACACCATATATTTT.

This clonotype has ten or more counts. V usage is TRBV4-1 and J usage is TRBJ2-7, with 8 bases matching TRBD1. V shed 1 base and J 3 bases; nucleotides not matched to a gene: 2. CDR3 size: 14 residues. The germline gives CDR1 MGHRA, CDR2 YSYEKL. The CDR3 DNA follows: TGCGCCAGCAGCCAAGGTGGACAGGGCTACGAGCAGTACTTC. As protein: CASSQGGQGYEQYF.